The clone carrying this T cell receptor beta chain was detected many times. The data were obtained in a study of T cell repertoires in cytomegalovirus infection. Each CDR3 protein gets one entry after TCRdb re-called the reads with MiXCR. The sample has around 320,000 distinct CDR3 sequences, approximately 9.5% seen once. There are 14 residues in the CDR3. Trimming left V 5 bases short and J 1 base short, with 11 bases between. Germline V gene data show CDR1 as SGHVS and CDR2 as FNYEAQ. The sample comprised PBMCs. This TCR was recovered from a human donor in good health (CMV status not recorded). Some clones in this sample may be carry-over from other donors' samples. The chain is built from TRBV7-6 and TRBJ1-1, with D perhaps TRBD1 (6 bases). The CDR3 coding sequence is TGTGCCAGCAGCGTCGCACAGGGGAACACTGAAGCTTTCTTT. This encodes CASSVAQGNTEAFF.